The next 2 T cell receptor beta chains were all read from a single sample in a study of blood T cell repertoires in COVID-19. Only in-frame clones appear in the TCRdb table, and some are missing; sequencing was by immunoSEQ multiplex PCR. This table holds a few hundred thousand clones, 80% to 90% found once. Sequencing was performed on PBMCs or T cells enriched from blood (not recorded which). Every receptor here comes from a woman aged 18-29 years who had recovered from COVID-19.

CDR3 DNA sequence: TGTGCTAGTGGGACAGGACAGACCTATGGCTACACCTTC. This encodes CASGTGQTYGYTF. This chain uses TRBV12-5 with TRBJ1-2; D might be TRBD1 (6 bases). The V gene lost 6 bases and the J gene lost 4 bases, with 12 bases spanning the gap. Germline CDR1 LGHNT, CDR2 FRNRAP. The CDR3 is 13 residues long.

The chain joins TRBV2 to TRBJ2-7, with 12 nucleotides matching TRBD2. Trimming cost V 3 bases and J 3 bases; bases outside gene matches: 6. Germline CDR1 and CDR2: SNHLY and FYNNEI. The CDR3 sequence is 16 residues long. CDR3 loop: CASSDNLAGGIYEQYF. DNA of the CDR3: TGTGCCAGCAGTGATAACCTAGCGGGGGGGATCTACGAGCAGTACTTC.